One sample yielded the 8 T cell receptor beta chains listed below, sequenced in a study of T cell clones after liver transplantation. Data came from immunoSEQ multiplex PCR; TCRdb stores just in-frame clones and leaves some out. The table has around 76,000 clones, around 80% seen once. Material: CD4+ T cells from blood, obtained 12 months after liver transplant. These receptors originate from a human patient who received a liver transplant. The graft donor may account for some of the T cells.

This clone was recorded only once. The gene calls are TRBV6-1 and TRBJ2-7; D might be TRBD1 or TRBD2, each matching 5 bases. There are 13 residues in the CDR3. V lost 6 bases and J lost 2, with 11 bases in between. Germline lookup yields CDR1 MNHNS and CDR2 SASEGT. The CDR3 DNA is TGTGCCAGCAGATGGGACGGAACCTACGAGCAGTACTTC. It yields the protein CASRWDGTYEQYF.

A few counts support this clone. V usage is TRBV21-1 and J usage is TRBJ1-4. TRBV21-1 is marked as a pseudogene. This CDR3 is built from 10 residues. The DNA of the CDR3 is TGTGCCAGCGCCGAGGGAAAACTGTTTTTT. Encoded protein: CASAEGKLFF.

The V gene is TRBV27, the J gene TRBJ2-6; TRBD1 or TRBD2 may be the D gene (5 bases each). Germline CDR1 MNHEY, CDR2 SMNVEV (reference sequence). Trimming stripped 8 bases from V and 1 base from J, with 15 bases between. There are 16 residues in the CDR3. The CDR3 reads CASRPGRSSGANVLTF. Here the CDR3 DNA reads TGTGCCAGCCGGCCGGGACGGTCATCTGGGGCCAACGTCCTGACTTTC.

The CDR3 sequence: CASSWYGMNTEAFF. In DNA form, the CDR3 reads TGTGCCAGCAGCTGGTATGGGATGAACACTGAAGCTTTCTTT. The rearrangement uses TRBV5-8 and TRBJ1-1, with D unresolved. V lost 3 bases to trimming and J lost 0 bases, with 9 bases between them. Germline CDR1 and CDR2: SGHTS and YDEGEE. The CDR3 contains 14 residues.

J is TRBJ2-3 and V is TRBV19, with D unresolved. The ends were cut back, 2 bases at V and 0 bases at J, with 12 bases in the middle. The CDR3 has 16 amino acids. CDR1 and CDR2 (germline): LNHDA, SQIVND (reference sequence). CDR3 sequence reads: CASSIKQTSSTDTQYF. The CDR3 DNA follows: TGTGCCAGTAGTATAAAACAGACCTCCAGCACAGATACGCAGTATTTT. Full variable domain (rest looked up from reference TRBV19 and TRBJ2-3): DGGITQSPKYLFRKEGQNVTLSCEQNLNHDAMYWYRQDPGQGLRLIYYSQIVNDFQKGDIAEGYSVSREKKESFPLTVTSAQKNPTAFYLCASSIKQTSSTDTQYFGPGTRLTVL.

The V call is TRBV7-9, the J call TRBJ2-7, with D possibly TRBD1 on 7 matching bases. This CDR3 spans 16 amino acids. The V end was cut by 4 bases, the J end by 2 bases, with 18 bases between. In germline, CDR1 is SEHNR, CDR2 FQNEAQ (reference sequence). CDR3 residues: CASSSLSGGRTYEQYF. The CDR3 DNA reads TGTGCCAGCAGCTCCTTGTCAGGGGGGAGGACCTACGAGCAGTACTTC. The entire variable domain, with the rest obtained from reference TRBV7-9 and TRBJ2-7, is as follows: DTGVSQNPRHKITKRGQNVTFRCDPISEHNRLYWYRQTLGQGPEFLTYFQNEAQLEKSRLLSDRFSAERPKGSFSTLEIQRTEQGDSAMYLCASSSLSGGRTYEQYFGPGTRLTVT.

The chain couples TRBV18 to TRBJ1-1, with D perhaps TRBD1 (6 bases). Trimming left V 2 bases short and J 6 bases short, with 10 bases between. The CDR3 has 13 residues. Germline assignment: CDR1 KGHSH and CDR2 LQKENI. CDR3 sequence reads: CASSPMRQAEAFF. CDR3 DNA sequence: TGTGCCAGCTCACCAATGAGACAGGCTGAAGCTTTCTTT. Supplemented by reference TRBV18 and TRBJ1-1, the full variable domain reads NAGVMQNPRHLVRRRGQEARLRCSPMKGHSHVYWYRQLPEEGLKFMVYLQKENIIDESGMPKERFSAEFPKEGPSILRIQQVVRGDSAAYFCASSPMRQAEAFFGQGTRLTVV.

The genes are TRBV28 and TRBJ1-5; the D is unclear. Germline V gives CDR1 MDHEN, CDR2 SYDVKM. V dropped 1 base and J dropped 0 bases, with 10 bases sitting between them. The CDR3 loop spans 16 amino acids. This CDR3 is CASSLYTALSNQPQHF. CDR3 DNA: TGTGCCAGCAGTTTATACACAGCCCTTAGCAATCAGCCCCAGCATTTT. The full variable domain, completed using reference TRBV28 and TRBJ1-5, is DVKVTQSSRYLVKRTGEKVFLECVQDMDHENMFWYRQDPGLGLRLIYFSYDVKMKEKGDIPEGYSVSREKKERFSLILESASTNQTSMYLCASSLYTALSNQPQHFGDGTRLSIL.